This T cell receptor (beta chain) originates from a study of cytomegalovirus exposure and HLA in healthy donors. The study, taken as a whole, reports: An apparent linkage of common viral pathogens to several of the most significant clusters emerged in a later analysis. Rare TCR sequences predominated, though certain public TCRs were found in many donors. In terms of immune exposure information, only CMV serostatus was available.

J lost 8 bases, V lost 2 bases, and 5 bases had no gene match. Germline CDR1 reads SGHRS; CDR2 reads YFSETQ. CDR3 size: 14 residues. This clone turned up a few times. Its matching antigen is unknown. This sample includes further DNA sequences coding for the same CDR3. A multiplex PCR was run with 60 Vbeta primers and 13 Jbeta primers. Clones were sequenced by immunoSEQ multiplex PCR, and TCRdb holds only the in-frame ones, with some missing. The table includes about 170,000 clones, approximately 78% detected once. This rearrangement joins TRBV5-1 to TRBJ1-4, with TRBD1 matching over 8 bases. The sample was PBMCs. This TCR derives from a woman aged 45-60 years in good health and CMV-seropositive. The CDR3 DNA reads as TGCGCCAGCAGCTTTGGACAGGGAAGAGAAAAACTGTTTTTT. Translating gives CASSFGQGREKLFF.